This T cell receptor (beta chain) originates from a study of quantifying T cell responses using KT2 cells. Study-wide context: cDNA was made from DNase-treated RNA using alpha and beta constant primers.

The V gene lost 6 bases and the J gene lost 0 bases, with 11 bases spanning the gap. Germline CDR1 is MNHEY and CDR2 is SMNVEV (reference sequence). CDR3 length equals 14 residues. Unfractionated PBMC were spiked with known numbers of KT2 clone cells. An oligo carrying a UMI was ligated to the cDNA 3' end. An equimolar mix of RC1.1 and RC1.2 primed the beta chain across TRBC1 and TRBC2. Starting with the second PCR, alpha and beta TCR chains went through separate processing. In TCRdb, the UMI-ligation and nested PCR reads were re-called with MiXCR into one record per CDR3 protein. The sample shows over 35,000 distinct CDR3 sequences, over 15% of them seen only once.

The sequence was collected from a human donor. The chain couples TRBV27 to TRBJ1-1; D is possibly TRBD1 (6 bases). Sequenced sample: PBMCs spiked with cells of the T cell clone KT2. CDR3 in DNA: TGTGCCAGCAGGGAGGGACAATTGAACACTGAAGCTTTCTTT. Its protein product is CASREGQLNTEAFF.